The present entry profiles one TCR beta chain with its context. Bulk TCR libraries used previously described methods and listed TCR primers. TCRdb re-called the PCR reads with MiXCR, one entry per CDR3 protein. The sample holds around 470,000 distinct CDR3 sequences; about 25% are singletons and the top ten take 0.7% to 0.9%. Trimming stripped 2 bases from V and 4 bases from J, with 8 bases between. The CDR3 sequence is 13 residues long. These data originate in a study of molecular identifiers for immune sequencing clone quantification. This chain joins TRBV12-3 or TRBV12-4 and TRBJ1-2; the D is unclear. The sequence derives from a human donor in good health. Some libraries in this study had Jurkat cell RNA spiked in. The sample consisted of naive CD8+ T cells from blood, with Jurkat cell RNA spiked in. Subset defined: FACS-sorted CD8+CD4-CCR7+CD45RA+ naive T cells. The CDR3 reads CASSLNSFYGYTF. CDR3 nucleotides: TGTGCCAGCAGTTTAAACAGTTTCTATGGCTACACCTTC.